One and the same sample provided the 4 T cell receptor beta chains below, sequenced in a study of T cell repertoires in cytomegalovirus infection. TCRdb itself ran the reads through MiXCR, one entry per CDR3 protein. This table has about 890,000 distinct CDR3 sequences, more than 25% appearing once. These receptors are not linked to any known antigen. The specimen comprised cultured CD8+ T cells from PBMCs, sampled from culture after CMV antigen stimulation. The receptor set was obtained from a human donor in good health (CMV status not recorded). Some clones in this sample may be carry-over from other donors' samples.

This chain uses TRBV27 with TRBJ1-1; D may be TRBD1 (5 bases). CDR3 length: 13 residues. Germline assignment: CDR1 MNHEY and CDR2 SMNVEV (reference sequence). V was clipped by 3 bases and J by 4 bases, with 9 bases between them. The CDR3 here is CASSLIRATEAFF. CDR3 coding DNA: TGTGCCAGCAGTTTGATCAGGGCCACTGAAGCTTTCTTT.

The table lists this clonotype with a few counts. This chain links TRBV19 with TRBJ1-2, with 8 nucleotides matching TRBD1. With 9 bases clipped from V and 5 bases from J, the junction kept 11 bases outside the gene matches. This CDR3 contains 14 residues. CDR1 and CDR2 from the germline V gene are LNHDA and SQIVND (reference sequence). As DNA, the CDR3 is TGTGCCAGCAGCCCGACAGGGGATGATTATGGCTACACCTTC. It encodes CASSPTGDDYGYTF. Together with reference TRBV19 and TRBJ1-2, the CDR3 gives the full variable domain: DGGITQSPKYLFRKEGQNVTLSCEQNLNHDAMYWYRQDPGQGLRLIYYSQIVNDFQKGDIAEGYSVSREKKESFPLTVTSAQKNPTAFYLCASSPTGDDYGYTFGSGTRLTVV.

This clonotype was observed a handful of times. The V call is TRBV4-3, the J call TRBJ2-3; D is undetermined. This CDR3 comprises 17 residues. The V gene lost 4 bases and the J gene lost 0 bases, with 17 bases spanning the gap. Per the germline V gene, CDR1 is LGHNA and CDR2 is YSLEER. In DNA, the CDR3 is TGCGCCAGCAGCCTTTTCGTCGGCGAGACTAGCACAGATACGCAGTATTTT. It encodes CASSLFVGETSTDTQYF.

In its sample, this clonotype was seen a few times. The chain's CDR3 is CSANGLQETQYF. CDR3 DNA sequence: TGCAGTGCCAACGGACTACAAGAGACCCAGTACTTC. The chain recombines TRBV20-1 with TRBJ2-5, with a tentative D call TRBD2 (6 bases). CDR1 is DFQATT and CDR2 is SNEGSKA in the germline V gene (reference sequence). The CDR3 length is 12 residues. V was cut by 6 bases and J by 2 bases, with 10 bases left in between.